A single sample is the source of the 32 T cell receptor beta chains below, sequenced in a study of Graves' ophthalmopathy and Graves' hyperthyroidism. Researchers took RNA transcripts and amplified TCR beta CDR3 regions from them. RT-PCR was first run with HTBI primers, then multiplex PCR in a second round. TCRdb re-called the multiplex PCR reads through MiXCR, storing one row per CDR3 protein. The data hold some 390,000 distinct CDR3 sequences, with approximately 20% observed a single time. The sequenced sample was peripheral blood. The receptors were gathered from a woman aged 18-35 years with Graves' ophthalmopathy.

This clonotype was counted many times. The chain is built from TRBV20-1 and TRBJ2-7; 7 nucleotides align to TRBD2. V shed 3 bases, J shed 2 bases, and the junction held 10 bases outside the gene matches. The CDR3 totals 15 residues. CDR1 is DFQATT, CDR2 SNEGSKA, per germline (reference sequence). CDR3 in DNA: TGCAGTGCTAGTCCTATGCCTAGCGGAGCCTACGAGCAGTACTTC. This gives the protein CSASPMPSGAYEQYF.

Comments on this clonotype: A much larger clone lies one base from this, so it may be a read error. The chain combines TRBV9 with TRBJ2-3, with no clear D. CDR1 is SGDLS and CDR2 is YYNGEE in the germline V gene. The CDR3 consists of 15 residues. The V and J ends lost 3 bases and 2 bases respectively, with 13 bases between them. The CDR3 protein is CASSEKQVNTDTQYF. The CDR3 region has the DNA TGTGCCAGCAGCGAAAAGCAGGTGAACACAGATACGCAGTATTTT. The variable domain in full, completed from reference TRBV9 and TRBJ2-3, reads DSGVTQTPKHLITATGQRVTLRCSPRSGDLSVYWYQQSLDQGLQFLIQYYNGEERAKGNILERFSAQQFPDLHSELNLSSLELGDSALYFCASSEKQVNTDTQYFGPGTRLTVL.

This clonotype was picked up many times. The chain is built from TRBV20-1 and TRBJ2-1; 9 nucleotides agree with TRBD2. The V gene's germline CDR1 is DFQATT and CDR2 SNEGSKA (reference sequence). There are 16 residues in the CDR3. Trimming removed 2 bases from V and 2 bases from J; junction bases left unmatched: 7. CDR3 protein: CSARNLAGVPYNEQFF. DNA for the CDR3: TGCAGTGCTAGAAATTTAGCGGGGGTCCCCTACAATGAGCAGTTCTTC.

This clonotype was recorded at least ten times. The chain links TRBV12-3 or TRBV12-4 to TRBJ1-5, with 7 bases lining up with TRBD1. The CDR3 spans 14 residues. V shed 2 bases, J shed 4 bases, and the junction held 2 bases outside the gene matches. CDR3 protein: CASSLTGQNQPQHF. The DNA of the CDR3 is TGTGCCAGCAGTTTAACGGGACAGAATCAGCCCCAGCATTTT.

This clonotype was recorded at least ten times. The chain carries TRBV7-2 and TRBJ1-1; no definite D call. Germline V gene data show CDR1 as SGHTA and CDR2 as FQGNSA. The ends were cut back, 6 bases at V and 0 bases at J, with 11 bases in the middle. The CDR3 totals 14 residues. CDR3 loop: CASSPRRLNTEAFF. CDR3 in DNA: TGTGCCAGCAGTCCCAGGCGCCTGAACACTGAAGCTTTCTTT.

This clonotype was detected many times. The V gene is TRBV12-3 or TRBV12-4, the J gene TRBJ1-3; no firm D call. V shed 4 bases and J shed 3 bases, with 4 bases lying between them. This CDR3 contains 12 residues. The CDR3 here is CASSSVGNTIYF. CDR3 nucleotides: TGTGCCAGCAGTTCGGTTGGAAACACCATATATTTT.

This clonotype came up many times. The rearrangement uses TRBV7-2 and TRBJ2-7; maybe TRBD1 (5 bases). Germline values: CDR1 SGHTA, CDR2 FQGNSA. V was cut by 0 bases and J by 7 bases, with 10 bases left in between. The CDR3 sequence is 13 residues long. CDR3 residues: CASSLAAGREQYF. CDR3 bases: TGTGCCAGCAGCTTAGCGGCAGGGCGGGAGCAGTACTTC.

This clonotype was counted once. The rearrangement links TRBV6-1 to TRBJ2-7; 7 nucleotides match TRBD1. Germline CDR1 MNHNS, CDR2 SASEGT. J was trimmed by 5 bases and V by 8 bases; bases with no gene match: 9. This CDR3 region has 13 residues. The CDR3 region is CASRFGQVHEQYF. The DNA of the CDR3 is TGTGCCAGCCGGTTCGGACAGGTCCACGAGCAGTACTTC.

This clonotype showed up many times. This chain's CDR3 is CASSYLAASSYEQYF. In DNA, the CDR3 is TGTGCCAGCAGTTACCTAGCGGCTAGCTCCTACGAGCAGTACTTC. The chain recombines TRBV7-2 with TRBJ2-7; 7 nucleotides agree with TRBD2. With 6 bases clipped from V and 0 bases from J, the junction kept 8 bases outside the gene matches. CDR1 is SGHTA, CDR2 FQGNSA, per germline. CDR3 length: 15 amino acids.

There are many counts of this clonotype. The chain combines TRBV28 with TRBJ1-1; no clear D gene. Trimming shortened V by 3 bases and J by 1 base, and 9 bases separated the two germline ends. Looked up from germline, CDR1 is MDHEN and CDR2 is SYDVKM. The length of the CDR3 is 14 residues. DNA for the CDR3: TGTGCCAGCAGTTTTAGTGGCAGGAACACTGAAGCTTTCTTT. This translates into CASSFSGRNTEAFF.

This clonotype was recorded at least ten times. CDR3 sequence: CASSLGEAGANVLTF. CDR3 nucleotides: TGTGCCAGCAGCTTAGGGGAAGCCGGGGCCAACGTCCTGACTTTC. This rearrangement joins TRBV7-3 to TRBJ2-6; no clear D. Trimming removed 2 bases from V and 4 bases from J, with 9 bases in between. Germline V gene sequence: CDR1 SGHTA, CDR2 FQGTGA. The CDR3 totals 15 residues.

This clonotype was picked up many times. The J gene is TRBJ2-7, the V gene TRBV11-1; TRBD1 matches 8 bases. With V trimmed by 1 base and J by 2 bases, 7 bases remained unmatched. Germline-derived CDR1 and CDR2 are SGHAT and FQDESV (reference sequence). The CDR3 spans 16 residues. The CDR3 DNA follows: TGTGCCAGCAGCTTAGGCTTACAGGGGGTACCCTACGAGCAGTACTTC. Translating it yields CASSLGLQGVPYEQYF.

This clonotype was detected ten times or more. The CDR3 DNA sequence: TGTGCCAGCAGTTCCCCTGGAGCGGGGCGACCCTACGAGCAGTACTTC. This translates into CASSSPGAGRPYEQYF. The chain joins TRBV28 to TRBJ2-7; TRBD2 agrees at 7 bases. The junction had 11 bases not matched to a gene; V was cut back by 4 bases and J by 2 bases. The CDR3 contains 16 residues. Germline CDR1 is MDHEN and CDR2 is SYDVKM.

Many counts were recorded for this clonotype. The chain uses TRBV27 and TRBJ1-1, with a tentative D call TRBD1 (5 bases). V lost 4 bases and J lost 10, with 16 bases in between. Germline V gene sequence: CDR1 MNHEY, CDR2 SMNVEV (reference sequence). The CDR3 runs 13 residues. Here the CDR3 reads CASSSGLPGRAFF. The CDR3 coding sequence is TGTGCCAGCAGTTCTGGGCTCCCGGGGCGAGCTTTCTTT.

This clonotype came up many times. The V call is TRBV6-1, the J call TRBJ1-3; D gene uncertain. This CDR3 spans 14 amino acids. Germline V CDR1 and CDR2: MNHNS, SASEGT. Trimming pared 6 bases from V and 2 bases from J, leaving 11 bases between. The DNA of the CDR3 is TGTGCCAGCAGCCCCAGTAAGACTGGAAACACCATATATTTT. Amino acid sequence: CASSPSKTGNTIYF.

In this sample, this clonotype turned up a few times. J is TRBJ1-1 and V is TRBV13; D is ambiguous. The CDR3 is 15 residues long. Trimming shortened V by 5 bases and J by 2 bases, and 15 bases separated the two germline ends. Germline V gene lookup returns CDR1 PRHDT and CDR2 FYEKMQ (reference sequence). The CDR3 DNA reads as TGTGCCAGCAGCGTTATGACCGAGGAAAACACTGAAGCTTTCTTT. This sequence encodes CASSVMTEENTEAFF.

This clonotype came up many times. The chain links TRBV11-1 to TRBJ1-4; D is possibly TRBD1 (6 bases). V dropped 1 base and J dropped 5 bases, with 11 bases sitting between them. CDR3 length: 15 amino acids. CDR1 is SGHAT and CDR2 is FQDESV in the germline V gene (reference sequence). The CDR3: CASSLETGRNEKLFF. DNA for the CDR3: TGTGCCAGCAGCTTAGAGACAGGACGGAATGAAAAACTGTTTTTT.

This clonotype has a count of ten or more. This chain connects TRBV7-9 to TRBJ2-7; 11 bases agree with TRBD2. The trim removed 2 bases at V and 6 bases at J, leaving 9 bases unmatched. The CDR3 sequence is 16 residues long. The V gene's germline CDR1 is SEHNR and CDR2 FQNEAQ (reference sequence). The CDR3 DNA reads as TGTGCCAGCAGCTTAAGTACAACTAGCGGGAGTGGCGAGCAGTACTTC. This gives the protein CASSLSTTSGSGEQYF.

There are many counts of this clonotype. The chain couples TRBV6-5 to TRBJ1-1; no clear D gene. There are 12 residues in the CDR3. Germline assignment: CDR1 MNHEY and CDR2 SVGAGI. Trimming stripped 6 bases from V and 1 base from J, with 6 bases between. The CDR3 region is CASRGPNTEAFF. In nucleotides, the CDR3 is TGTGCCAGCAGAGGGCCGAACACTGAAGCTTTCTTT.

Ten or more counts support this clonotype. This chain joins TRBV30 and TRBJ2-7, with 8 positions matching TRBD1. Trimming at V came to 2 bases and at J to 1 base, leaving 1 base not matched to a gene. Germline V lookup: CDR1 GTSNPN, CDR2 SVGIG (reference sequence). CDR3 length: 13 residues. The CDR3 DNA reads TGTGCCTGGAGTTGGACAGGGTCCTACGAGCAGTACTTC. Translated: CAWSWTGSYEQYF. The full variable domain, rest sourced from reference TRBV30 and TRBJ2-7, is SQTIHQWPATLVQPVGSPLSLECTVEGTSNPNLYWYRQAAGRGLQLLFYSVGIGQISSEVPQNLSASRPQDRQFILSSKKLLLSDSGFYLCAWSWTGSYEQYFGPGTRLTVT.

The chain is built from TRBV7-2 and TRBJ1-6; the D gene is possibly TRBD1 (5 bases). The V and J ends lost 8 bases and 5 bases respectively, with 10 bases between them. The CDR3 runs 13 residues. Germline V gene lookup returns CDR1 SGHTA and CDR2 FQGNSA. The CDR3 region has the DNA TGTGCCAGCCACAGACAGAATAATTCACCCCTCCACTTT. Its protein product is CASHRQNNSPLHF.

This clonotype was observed at least ten times. The chain recombines TRBV28 with TRBJ1-1; D gene ambiguous. V was pared by 6 bases and J by 4 bases, with 18 bases between. Germline V gene sequence: CDR1 MDHEN, CDR2 SYDVKM. The CDR3 totals 15 residues. The CDR3 loop reads CASSPNPGAGTEAFF. The DNA of the CDR3 is TGTGCCAGCAGCCCGAACCCCGGCGCGGGCACTGAAGCTTTCTTT.

This clonotype was seen ten or more times. The chain uses TRBV6-1 and TRBJ2-7, with TRBD2 as a possible D gene (6 bases). This CDR3 has 16 residues. Trimming took 4 bases from V and 8 from J, leaving 24 bases between them. Germline V gene data show CDR1 as MNHNS and CDR2 as SASEGT. The CDR3 nucleotides are TGTGCCAGCAGTGGATGGCGGGACGGTGTATTTGTTCAGCAGTACTTC. It translates to CASSGWRDGVFVQQYF.

This clonotype was seen at least ten times. J is TRBJ2-7 and V is TRBV24-1; possible D gene TRBD2, 6 bases. Per the germline V gene, CDR1 is KGHDR and CDR2 is SFDVKD. CDR3 length: 16 amino acids. Trimming took 5 bases from V and 3 from J, leaving 19 bases between them. The CDR3 is CATSVLGTGRNYEQYF. DNA for the CDR3: TGTGCCACCAGTGTCTTGGGGACGGGGAGGAACTACGAGCAGTACTTC.

This clonotype has a count of ten or more. The CDR3 DNA reads as TGCAGTGCTAGAGTAAGACAGGGGCTCTATAATTCACCCCTCCACTTT. Residues: CSARVRQGLYNSPLHF. The chain links TRBV20-1 to TRBJ1-6, with 8 bases lining up with TRBD1. V lost 1 base to trimming and J lost 3 bases; unmatched junction nucleotides: 5. From germline, CDR1 is DFQATT and CDR2 SNEGSKA (reference sequence). This CDR3 spans 16 amino acids.

This clonotype showed up many times. The J gene is TRBJ2-7, the V gene TRBV12-3 or TRBV12-4; the match to TRBD1 covers 11 bases. Germline trimming cut 7 bases from V and 4 bases from J; bases unmatched to any gene: 6. This CDR3 is built from 14 residues. The CDR3 coding sequence is TGTGCCAGCAACATAGGGGACAGGGGGTACGAGCAGTACTTC. Translated: CASNIGDRGYEQYF.

With regard to this clonotype: A read error may explain this, as a much larger clone is one base away. Likely a read error: the CDR3 ends without its conserved phenylalanine or tryptophan. The chain joins TRBV7-2 to TRBJ2-5, with D hard to call. The V end lost 2 bases, the J end lost 1 base, and 11 bases lay between the germline ends. The CDR3 runs 15 residues. In germline, CDR1 is SGHTA, CDR2 FQGNSA. The CDR3 loop is CASSLYGRIQETQYL. DNA for the CDR3: TGTGCCAGCAGCTTATACGGCAGGATCCAAGAGACCCAGTACCTC.

This clonotype was detected many times. The chain links TRBV7-2 to TRBJ2-5, with 8 bases aligning to TRBD2. Germline assignment: CDR1 SGHTA and CDR2 FQGNSA. The CDR3 extends over 16 amino acids. V trimming: 5 bases; J trimming: 2 bases; junction bases outside the gene matches: 10. As DNA, the CDR3 is TGTGCCAGCAGCCCCGTTTTGGGACTAGGACAAGAGACCCAGTACTTC. Translation: CASSPVLGLGQETQYF. Based on the CDR3 plus reference TRBV7-2 and TRBJ2-5, the full variable domain is GAGVSQSPSNKVTEKGKDVELRCDPISGHTALYWYRQSLGQGLEFLIYFQGNSAPDKSGLPSDRFSAERTGGSVSTLTIQRTQQEDSAVYLCASSPVLGLGQETQYFGPGTRLLVL.

The rearrangement uses TRBV6-2 or TRBV6-3 and TRBJ2-5; 12 nucleotides align to TRBD2. The ends lost 6 bases at V and 6 bases at J; junction bases unmatched: 14. Germline CDR1 is MNHEY and CDR2 is SVGEGT. This CDR3 contains 17 residues. CDR3 sequence: CASSLRTSGTEGQTQYF. In DNA form, the CDR3 reads TGTGCCAGCAGCCTGCGGACTAGCGGGACAGAGGGACAGACCCAGTACTTC.

This rearrangement joins TRBV12-3 or TRBV12-4 to TRBJ1-1; a weak D match, TRBD1 (6 bases). The ends were cut back, 6 bases at V and 0 bases at J, with 20 bases in the middle. This CDR3 spans 17 amino acids. In DNA, the CDR3 is TGTGCCAGCAGCCCGCACGCGGGGGCCCCGATGAACACTGAAGCTTTCTTT. Translated, it gives CASSPHAGAPMNTEAFF.

At least ten counts were recorded for this clonotype. The chain recombines TRBV7-2 with TRBJ2-4; perhaps TRBD2 as D (5 bases). CDR1 and CDR2 from the germline V gene are SGHTA and FQGNSA. Trimming removed 1 base at V and 0 bases at J, with 13 bases between. The CDR3 has 17 amino acids. CDR3 sequence: CASSLEAGLIAKNIQYF. CDR3 DNA: TGTGCCAGCAGCTTAGAGGCGGGCCTAATAGCCAAAAACATTCAGTACTTC.

In this sample, this clonotype turned up many times. The rearrangement links TRBV25-1 to TRBJ2-2; no clear D gene. The CDR3 extends over 12 amino acids. Germline assignment: CDR1 MGHDK and CDR2 SYGVNS. V lost 2 bases and J lost 4, with 2 bases in between. For the CDR3, the DNA is TGTGCCAGCAGTGAACCCACCGGGGAGCTGTTTTTT. Residues: CASSEPTGELFF.